The 27 T cell receptor beta chains presented below share a single source sample, sequenced in a study of T cells in localized non-small cell lung cancer. Assay: immunoSEQ multiplex PCR; the TCRdb copy retains only in-frame clones and omits some. The table records tens of thousands of clones, about 78% of them present only once. The specimen was PBMCs, collected before any cancer treatment. The receptors stem from a woman between 35 and 75 years old with stage II lung adenocarcinoma.

As concerns this clone: This sample also contains other DNA sequences that code for the same CDR3. V usage is TRBV18 and J usage is TRBJ1-1; no clear D gene. The V and J ends lost 2 bases and 3 bases respectively, with 4 bases between them. CDR1 and CDR2 from the germline V gene are KGHSH and LQKENI. The length of the CDR3 is 12 residues. CDR3 protein: CASSPGDTEAFF. The CDR3 DNA reads as TGTGCCAGCTCACCAGGGGACACTGAAGCTTTCTTT.

The chain combines TRBV4-2 with TRBJ1-1; D not certain. This CDR3 region has 15 residues. CDR1 and CDR2 from the germline V gene are LGHNA and YNFKEQ. Trimming pared 0 bases from V and 0 bases from J, leaving 8 bases between. CDR3 amino acids: CASSQEAALNTEAFF. As DNA, the CDR3 is TGTGCCAGCAGCCAAGAAGCAGCGTTGAACACTGAAGCTTTCTTT.

The rearrangement links TRBV5-4 to TRBJ1-1, with 8 positions matching TRBD1. This CDR3 is 16 amino acids long. Germline CDR1 reads SGHNT; CDR2 reads YYREEE (reference sequence). After removal of 5 bases from V and 3 bases from J, the junction contained 12 bases not matched to a gene. CDR3 in DNA: TGTGCCAGCAGACCGGCAGGGGGCCCAGGGGACACTGAAGCTTTCTTT. Translation: CASRPAGGPGDTEAFF.

The chain is built from TRBV19 and TRBJ1-2, with unresolved D. This CDR3 contains 15 residues. Per the germline V gene, CDR1 is LNHDA and CDR2 is SQIVND (reference sequence). V was clipped by 4 bases and J by 8 bases, with 20 bases between them. DNA for the CDR3: TGTGCCAGTAGTAAAAACCAAGACGGGTTGGAAGGCTACACCTTC. Protein product: CASSKNQDGLEGYTF.

This chain connects TRBV2 to TRBJ1-2; a weak D match, TRBD1 (6 bases). V dropped 4 bases and J dropped 0 bases, with 18 bases sitting between them. The CDR3 spans 17 residues. The V gene's germline CDR1 is SNHLY and CDR2 FYNNEI. The DNA of the CDR3 is TGTGCCAGCAGTGCCACATCAGCCACAGGGTCTAACTATGGCTACACCTTC. It translates to CASSATSATGSNYGYTF.

This rearrangement joins TRBV7-8 to TRBJ1-6, with a tentative D call TRBD1 (6 bases). The germline CDR1 and CDR2 sequences are SGHVS and FQNEAQ. The CDR3 contains 14 residues. V was cut by 10 bases and J by 7 bases, with 17 bases left in between. The DNA for the CDR3 is TGTGCCACCGCGGGACAACCAAACAATTCACCCCTCCACTTT. Translation gives CATAGQPNNSPLHF. The whole variable domain, remainder taken from reference TRBV7-8 and TRBJ1-6, is GAGVSQSPRYKVAKRGQDVALRCDPISGHVSLFWYQQALGQGPEFLTYFQNEAQLDKSGLPSDRFFAERPEGSVSTLKIQRTQQEDSAVYLCATAGQPNNSPLHFGNGTRLTVT.

V and J are TRBV18 and TRBJ1-2; tentatively, D is TRBD1 (6 bases). Germline-derived CDR1 and CDR2 are KGHSH and LQKENI. V gave up 2 bases and J gave up 5 bases, with 12 bases separating them. The length of the CDR3 is 14 residues. CDR3 DNA: TGTGCCAGCTCACCAGGGTCTCAGGGGTATGGCTACACCTTC. Protein sequence: CASSPGSQGYGYTF.

The chain joins TRBV19 to TRBJ1-5, with TRBD1 matching 10 bases. The CDR3 totals 14 residues. Germline V gene lookup returns CDR1 LNHDA and CDR2 SQIVND (reference sequence). Trimming at V came to 7 bases and at J to 9 bases, leaving 9 bases not matched to a gene. The CDR3 nucleotides read TGTGCCAGTAACCTGGACAGGGGGATTGGGCCCCAGCATTTT. As protein: CASNLDRGIGPQHF.

The chain is built from TRBV9 and TRBJ2-5, with no clear D. The CDR3 has 14 amino acids. Germline values: CDR1 SGDLS, CDR2 YYNGEE. V lost 0 bases to trimming and J lost 5 bases, with 11 bases between them. CDR3 residues: CASSVEVVGETQYF. Here the CDR3 DNA reads TGTGCCAGCAGCGTAGAAGTGGTAGGTGAGACCCAGTACTTC.

The V gene is TRBV5-6, the J gene TRBJ2-7, with unresolved D. The V gene lost 0 bases and the J gene lost 3 bases, with 10 bases spanning the gap. Germline assignment: CDR1 SGHDT and CDR2 YYEEEE. The CDR3 consists of 14 residues. This CDR3 is CASSLEVPLYEQYF. CDR3 nucleotides: TGTGCCAGCAGCTTGGAGGTCCCACTCTACGAGCAGTACTTC.

The rearrangement uses TRBV6-1 and TRBJ1-1; 10 bases align to TRBD1. The ends lost 6 bases at V and 3 bases at J; junction bases unmatched: 7. The length of the CDR3 is 15 residues. The V gene's germline CDR1 is MNHNS and CDR2 SASEGT. The CDR3 nucleotides read TGTGCCAGCAGAGGTTATGGACAGGGGGACACTGAAGCTTTCTTT. This codes for CASRGYGQGDTEAFF.

This clone was observed a few times. V gene TRBV19 combines with J gene TRBJ1-3; D not resolved. Trimming took 8 bases from V and 4 from J, leaving 15 bases between them. The CDR3 covers 14 residues. Germline CDR1 is LNHDA and CDR2 is SQIVND (reference sequence). CDR3 nucleotide sequence: TGTGCCAGTGCCTCGACATTCACAGGAAACACCATATATTTT. Amino acids: CASASTFTGNTIYF.

V and J are TRBV7-9 and TRBJ1-2, with 9 positions matching TRBD1. In germline, CDR1 is SEHNR, CDR2 FQNEAQ (reference sequence). V gave up 3 bases and J gave up 6 bases; unmatched junction bases: 8. The length of the CDR3 is 15 residues. This CDR3 reads CASSLDRGLTDGYTF. The CDR3 DNA is TGTGCCAGCAGCTTGGACAGGGGTTTGACGGATGGCTACACCTTC.

The chain recombines TRBV6-5 with TRBJ1-6; 8 bases line up with TRBD1. The CDR3 length is 15 residues. Per germline, CDR1 MNHEY and CDR2 SVGAGI. V was clipped by 0 bases and J by 7 bases; unmatched bases: 2. This CDR3 is CASSYSWTGNSPLHF. CDR3 nucleotide sequence: TGTGCCAGCAGTTACTCCTGGACAGGGAATTCACCCCTCCACTTT.

The CDR3 loop reads CASRRLRPTWGEQYF. The CDR3 DNA follows: TGTGCCAGCAGAAGATTACGGCCAACGTGGGGCGAGCAGTACTTC. V is TRBV27 and J is TRBJ2-7; D ambiguous. The CDR3 has 15 amino acids. V was shortened by 6 bases and J by 6 bases, with 21 bases between the two germline ends. Per germline, CDR1 MNHEY and CDR2 SMNVEV (reference sequence).

The rearrangement joins TRBV7-2 to TRBJ2-7, with TRBD2 identical over 13 bases. The CDR3 contains 18 residues. V lost 4 bases and J lost 2; bases outside the gene matches: 11. Per germline, CDR1 SGHTA and CDR2 FQGNSA. This CDR3 reads CASSWPLLAGGKPYEQYF. CDR3 in DNA: TGTGCCAGCAGCTGGCCCCTACTAGCGGGGGGGAAACCCTACGAGCAGTACTTC.

This clone has more than one count but fewer than ten. The chain is built from TRBV5-6 and TRBJ1-2; D not resolved. The length of the CDR3 is 14 residues. Germline V gene data show CDR1 as SGHDT and CDR2 as YYEEEE. Trimming pared 2 bases from V and 2 bases from J, leaving 10 bases between. CDR3 in DNA: TGTGCCAGCAGCTTCGGTCGAAGAAACTATGGCTACACCTTC. Residues: CASSFGRRNYGYTF.

This clone is deemed medium-sized. J is TRBJ2-5 and V is TRBV29-1, with TRBD2 matching over 7 bases. Germline trimming cut 7 bases from V and 7 bases from J; bases unmatched to any gene: 6. The V gene's germline CDR1 is SQVTM and CDR2 ANQGSEA. The CDR3 has 11 residues. The CDR3 sequence: CSASSGGTQYF. DNA of the CDR3: TGCAGCGCATCTTCGGGGGGGACCCAGTACTTC.

By frequency in the sample, this clone is medium-sized. The gene calls are TRBV6-6 and TRBJ2-1; 9 bases match TRBD1. From germline, CDR1 is MNHNY and CDR2 SVGAGI (reference sequence). With 6 bases clipped from V and 3 bases from J, the junction kept 6 bases outside the gene matches. This CDR3 spans 15 amino acids. CDR3 protein: CASRPDRGIYNEQFF. Here the CDR3 DNA reads TGTGCCAGCAGACCCGACAGGGGGATCTACAATGAGCAGTTCTTC.

The V and J genes are TRBV10-3 and TRBJ1-1, with D possibly matching TRBD1 (6 bases). Germline values: CDR1 ENHRY, CDR2 SYGVKD. The CDR3 has 17 residues. The V gene lost 0 bases and the J gene lost 1 base, with 15 bases spanning the gap. The CDR3 sequence is CAISESMRGRRNTEAFF. The CDR3 bases are TGTGCCATCAGTGAGTCGATGAGGGGGAGGAGGAACACTGAAGCTTTCTTT.

The chain employs TRBV19 and TRBJ1-5; 9 nucleotides line up with TRBD1. There are 15 residues in the CDR3. Germline values: CDR1 LNHDA, CDR2 SQIVND (reference sequence). V shed 7 bases and J 4 bases; nucleotides not matched to a gene: 8. CDR3 protein: CASKQGTGWNQPQHF. The CDR3 DNA reads as TGTGCCAGTAAACAGGGGACAGGGTGGAATCAGCCCCAGCATTTT.

The chain combines TRBV25-1 with TRBJ1-1, with no clear D. Looked up from germline, CDR1 is MGHDK and CDR2 is SYGVNS. The CDR3 is 13 residues long. V lost 5 bases, J lost 1 base, and 8 bases lay in between. Here the CDR3 DNA reads TGTGCCAGCAGTTCCCGGAGGAACACTGAAGCTTTCTTT. This gives the protein CASSSRRNTEAFF.

The chain is built from TRBV6-5 and TRBJ2-3; a weak D match, TRBD2 (5 bases). CDR1 and CDR2 (germline): MNHEY, SVGAGI. Trimming shortened V by 5 bases and J by 5 bases, and 11 bases separated the two germline ends. CDR3 length: 13 residues. The CDR3 here is CASSRTWKDTQYF. Written as DNA, the CDR3 is TGTGCCAGCAGTCGGACTTGGAAAGATACGCAGTATTTT.

In this sample, this clone turned up once. One end of the junction fails to match germline, which may point to a read error. The V and J genes are TRBV6-1 and TRBJ2-2; a possible D gene is TRBD1 (6 bases). This CDR3 has 16 amino acids. Per germline, CDR1 MNHNS and CDR2 SASEGT. This CDR3 is CAISVIQGLDTGELFF. DNA for the CDR3: TGTGCCATCAGTGTTATACAGGGTTTGGACACCGGGGAGCTGTTTTTT.

The CDR3 sequence is CASCVHNSQSRANVLTF. CDR3 DNA sequence: TGTGCCAGCTGTGTTCACAATAGTCAAAGTCGGGCCAACGTCCTGACTTTC. The J gene is TRBJ2-6, the V gene TRBV5-6; D not resolved. CDR1 is SGHDT, CDR2 YYEEEE, per germline. V dropped 7 bases and J dropped 5 bases, with 22 bases sitting between them. This CDR3 region has 17 residues.

The V gene is TRBV18, the J gene TRBJ2-1, with 8 bases matching TRBD1. CDR1 is KGHSH, CDR2 LQKENI, per germline. Trimming removed 6 bases from V and 7 bases from J; junction bases left unmatched: 8. This CDR3 contains 14 residues. CDR3 DNA: TGTGCCAGCTCGGTCGGGCAGGGGGCGAATGAGCAGTTCTTC. Translated: CASSVGQGANEQFF.

This clone was seen more than once but under ten times. The chain is built from TRBV30 and TRBJ1-4; D ambiguous. The germline V and J ends were trimmed by 2 bases and 5 bases, with 15 bases remaining between them. Germline V gives CDR1 GTSNPN, CDR2 SVGIG (reference sequence). The CDR3 runs 15 residues. The CDR3 loop is CAWSNIGRLNEKLFF. In DNA form, the CDR3 reads TGTGCCTGGAGTAATATCGGCAGACTAAATGAAAAACTGTTTTTT.